The present entry profiles one TCR beta chain with its context. The antigen it binds to is not known. No base quality values were provided; no much bigger clone lies one nucleotide off. The library was built by means of the immunoSEQ multiplex PCR assay. A mixture of 60 forward primers for TCR Vbeta segments and 13 reverse primers for TCR Jbeta segments was used in the multiplex PCR. A multiplex PCR assay on genomic DNA amplified the CDR3 region of rearranged TCR beta genes. Amplified TCR beta libraries were sequenced as 87-base-pair reads on the Illumina HiSeq System. The original methods were these. A later analysis counted approximately 84 million unique TCR beta chains across the 500 to 850 repertoires, and some 11 million of these chains were shared by at least two donors. To remove PCR and sequencing errors, raw reads were error-corrected and collapsed into unique sequences using a nearest-neighbor algorithm that merged closely related sequences. Alignment of CDR3 sequences to IMGT reference sequences was used to assign V, D and J gene segments. For a sequence to be retained, a match of at least six nucleotides to both a V gene segment and a J gene segment was required. Rearrangements were called productive when the CDR3 lacked stop codons and stayed in frame with V and J; all others were non-productive. Following IMGT convention, CDR3 was defined as the stretch from the second conserved V-encoded cysteine to the conserved J-encoded phenylalanine. The earlier analysis of some 550 of the donors excluded any sequence lacking an unambiguous match to a single V gene segment. In an earlier analysis of several hundred of the donors, a V segment was called functional when productive rearrangements were above 56.7%, and segregating when the standard deviation between donors exceeded 5%. A statistical classification framework was built to diagnose cytomegalovirus status from the catalog of TCR beta chain sequences. A later analysis assigned V and J genes by comparing TCR nucleotide sequences with IMGT/GENE-DB human TR gene sequences. Using the TCRdist pipeline, a later analysis assigned CDR3 sequences along with most-parsimonious VDJ recombination scenarios. A later analysis defined each TCR beta chain by its CDR3 amino acid sequence plus V-gene family, and excluded reads lacking a unique V-gene family. To address suspected cross-contamination and a sequencing artifact, a later analysis removed some 620 highly shared, low-generation-probability nucleotide sequences. For each public chain, a later analysis derived a clonal expansion index from normalized ranks of inferred template counts within each repertoire. Generation probabilities in a later analysis came from a VDJ recombination model fitted to out-of-frame rearrangements, and those results were checked against IGoR. A later analysis scored TCR-TCR, TCR-HLA and TCR-CMV co-occurrence with hypergeometric tests, applying a repertoire-size bias correction to TCR pairs. False discovery rates were estimated in a later analysis by permuting HLA or CMV assignments 20 times. In a later analysis, co-occurring TCRs were grouped with DBSCAN, and TCRdist sequence similarity was added when clustering was performed within HLA-allele-positive subsets. Repertoires with fewer than 30,000 or more than 120,000 public chains, plus five repertoires with anomalous nucleotide sharing, were excluded from co-occurrence clustering. TCRdb provides this immuneACCESS table in a form limited to in-frame rearrangements. Some clones are lacking; in checked studies, under half of them reflect an unresolved V gene, and why the rest are absent is not known. D and trimming were read from the DNA, whereas the V and J calls and clone size are those reported in that table. The sample profile shows about 200,000 clones; 65% to 90% of them were found once. Of the sample, approximately 0.31% is held by the ten largest clones.

This entry is derived from a study of cytomegalovirus exposure and HLA in healthy donors (dated by TCRdb to between 2016 and 2019). At the level of the whole study: According to an earlier analysis of 587 of the donors, about 170 million T cells yielded roughly 100 million unique TCR beta sequences and about 280 Gb of sequence data. Roughly 290 gigabases of sequencing data and approximately 92 million unique TCR sequences made up an early release that covered some 640 HLA-typed donors. The genetic ancestry cluster associated with self-reported Caucasian donors included about 84% of the roughly 390 genotyped donors. The study was designed to test whether signatures of past pathogen exposure could be identified by cataloging public T cell receptors. Using immunosequencing, the study profiled T cell repertoires from 500 to 800 subjects and related those repertoires to cytomegalovirus serostatus. In addition to the first cohort of approximately 670 subjects, a separate validation cohort of 100 to 150 different subjects was used. To predict cytomegalovirus infection status, the study combined high-throughput TCR immunosequencing, statistical association of individual TCRs with disease status, and machine learning. A later analysis re-analyzed previously published TCR beta repertoires from hundreds of donors and added high-resolution HLA genotyping to study TCR occurrence patterns. The later analysis used no new phenotypic data to find candidate immune exposures, relying instead on TCR beta sequences and their occurrence across donors. An earlier analysis of 450 to 750 of the donors used high-throughput TCR beta sequencing to judge whether each TCR beta V gene segment behaved as functional or pseudogenic. Donor age, sex, ethnicity and CMV serostatus were collected together with the repertoire data. In a later genetic analysis, genome-wide SNP genotypes for about 55% of the roughly 700 donors were used, and that subset was treated as a discovery cohort. All discovery cohort repertoires had been generated on a single sequencing platform. HLA typing covered class I and class II loci at four-digit resolution. Typing coverage differed by locus: A, B, C, DRB1 and DQB1 were typed in roughly 629-640 donors, DQA1 in about 500, DPA1 in 600 to 610, and DPB1 in around 490. Because of strong linkage in the cohort, five DR-DQ haplotypes were treated as single units for association and clustering. Among some 400 genotyped donors of the cohort, an average of about 240,000 unique TCR beta nucleotide sequences were sequenced per donor, approximately 20% of them non-productive. Beyond this particular receptor, the publication reports: A further reported finding was that TCR beta sequences accurately predicted the HLA-A and HLA-B alleles for most subjects in the first cohort. According to a later genetic analysis, donors in an Asian-associated ancestry cluster had fewer N-insertions in productive TCRs than the approximately 630-donor mean. The classifier was reported to diagnose cytomegalovirus status with high specificity and sensitivity in both the original and validation cohorts. In vitro tests confirmed that three of the cytomegalovirus-associated TCR beta chains recognize cytomegalovirus antigens. The study listed approximately 150 TCR beta chains as associated with cytomegalovirus. Most TCR sequences were seen in very few donors, while some public TCRs were found in many individuals. Some IMGT-functional V segments, including TRBV6-2 and TRBV6-3, could not be distinguished by the 87-base-pair reads and were therefore excluded. A later genetic analysis associated a missense DCLRE1C variant with V-gene and J-gene trimming of TCR beta chains, and an independent cohort replicated the association. In a later analysis, several top co-occurrence clusters were reported to appear linked to parvovirus B19, influenza, CMV and Epstein-Barr virus. In a later analysis, HLA-associated TCR beta chains showed more clonal expansion and lower generation probabilities than non-associated chains that were equally common. In this cohort, only TCR beta chains were sequenced, and detectable features were limited by the absence of alpha or paired-chain data. A later analysis found that most CMV-associated TCR beta chains appeared HLA-restricted, with HLA associations seemingly driven largely by CMV exposure. A group of highly shared sequence variants was considered likely to be a technical artifact of the sequencing pipeline. At a false discovery rate of 0.05, a later analysis linked 15,000 to 20,000 TCR beta sequences to specific HLA alleles. Broadly in line with IMGT annotations, most TCR beta V segments showed up in productive rearrangements about 90% or about 30% of the time in an earlier analysis of several hundred of the donors. The presence/absence analyses assumed that sequencing depth was roughly uniform across donors, and that assumption may not be true. When HLA alleles, especially DR and DQ, strongly co-occurred, attributing TCR associations to individual alleles was difficult. Because some donors lacked HLA typing at each locus, the association tests relied only on the typed subset. The authors suggested that the approach could potentially be generalized to other disease states and immunological phenotypes. Correlated functional status among segregating V segments might reflect linkage disequilibrium, but an unknown experimental factor could not be ruled out. About 15 rarely observed V segments, including chromosome 9 orphons, were excluded from the earlier analysis of several hundred of the donors because counts were too low. Immune exposure information for the cohort was limited to CMV serostatus. A later analysis found that TCR association rates varied across HLA loci, with DRB1 alleles showing the most associated TCRs and HLA-C alleles the fewest.

In total, 630 or so healthy bone marrow donors made up the cohort. All cohort members were sampled while nominally healthy, although unrecorded immune exposures were likely present. The donor was CMV seronegative and belonged to the group of around 350 seronegative cohort members. A peripheral blood sample was collected from each donor, and TCR beta sequencing was performed on peripheral blood mononuclear cells. Genomic DNA extraction from the blood cell samples was performed with the Qiagen DNeasy Blood Extraction Kit. V lost 2 bases and J lost 3 bases, and the count of bases not matched to a germline gene is 7. The germline V gene provides CDR1 SGDLS and CDR2 YYNGEE. From cysteine to phenylalanine, the CDR3 is 16 amino acids long. Left in the record is the CDR3 DNA by itself, 48 bases read in frame from the first base.

This TCR was recovered from a woman aged 25 to 39 in good health and CMV-seronegative. Sequencing used PBMCs. Recombination linked TRBV9 to TRBJ1-2; TRBD1 agrees with 10 junctional bases. Read as DNA, the sequence is TGTGCCAGCAGCGTTAGAGGTGGACAGGGGGACTATGGCTACACCTTC. Translated, it gives CASSVRGGQGDYGYTF.